These 11 T cell receptor beta chains were sequenced from one sample in a study of T-cell memory formation after mild COVID-19. Via MiXCR, TCRdb re-called the 5' RACE reads, giving one row per CDR3 protein. The table shows about 310,000 distinct CDR3 sequences, with about 16% occurring only once. Sequences were obtained from PBMCs or a T cell subset sorted from them (not recorded which). All receptors derive from a young man who had mild COVID-19 (a few samples of this study predate the infection). Cell type and time point are not known.

This clonotype showed up just a few times. This rearrangement joins TRBV6-5 to TRBJ1-5; perhaps TRBD1 as D (6 bases). This CDR3 is built from 14 residues. V dropped 2 bases and J dropped 6 bases, with 11 bases sitting between them. The germline gives CDR1 MNHEY, CDR2 SVGAGI. CDR3 residues: CASSYGGGGQPQHF. CDR3 DNA sequence: TGTGCCAGCAGTTACGGGGGAGGGGGTCAGCCCCAGCATTTT.

This sequence joins TRBV12-3 or TRBV12-4 and TRBJ2-5; D may be TRBD2 (5 bases). This CDR3 spans 13 amino acids. The ends were cut back, 6 bases at V and 3 bases at J, with 11 bases in the middle. CDR3 nucleotides: TGTGCCAGCAGCCCCACTAGAAAAGAGACCCAGTACTTC. Encoded protein: CASSPTRKETQYF.

This clonotype appeared many times. J is TRBJ1-1 and V is TRBV6-2 or TRBV6-3, with 8 positions matching TRBD1. Germline trimming cut 2 bases from V and 12 bases from J; bases unmatched to any gene: 5. The CDR3 length is 12 residues. Germline V gene data show CDR1 as MNHEY and CDR2 as SVGEGT. The DNA for the CDR3 is TGTGCCAGCAGTTACCCAGGGGGCGCCCCTTTCTTT. Translating gives CASSYPGGAPFF.

The chain uses TRBV7-6 and TRBJ1-3, with D unclear. Germline V gene lookup returns CDR1 SGHVS and CDR2 FNYEAQ. The length of the CDR3 is 16 residues. Trimming stripped 3 bases from V and 4 bases from J, with 16 bases between. The CDR3: CASSFTGIGRGNTIYF. In nucleotides, the CDR3 is TGTGCCAGCAGCTTTACCGGGATAGGTAGAGGAAACACCATATATTTT.

CDR3 sequence reads: CASCGGHEETQYF. CDR3 DNA sequence: TGTGCCTCCTGCGGGGGGCATGAAGAGACCCAGTACTTC. V gene TRBV12-3 or TRBV12-4 combines with J gene TRBJ2-5; the match to TRBD2 covers 8 bases. The CDR3 is 13 amino acids. Trimming took 11 bases from V and 3 from J; bases not matched to a gene: 8.

This chain links TRBV7-9 with TRBJ2-7; no definite D call. Germline assignment: CDR1 SEHNR and CDR2 FQNEAQ (reference sequence). Trimming removed 5 bases at V and 6 bases at J, with 11 bases between. The length of the CDR3 is 12 residues. The CDR3 region has the DNA TGTGCCAGCAGCGTAGGGTTTACCGAGCAGTACTTC. This gives the protein CASSVGFTEQYF.

This clonotype was detected only a few times. The chain uses TRBV6-5 and TRBJ2-1, with a possible D match to TRBD2 (6 bases). The germline gives CDR1 MNHEY, CDR2 SVGAGI. The ends were cut back, 7 bases at V and 10 bases at J, with 14 bases in the middle. The CDR3 has 12 residues. The DNA for the CDR3 is TGTGCCAGCAATAGCGCGGGGACCGAGCAGTTCTTC. As protein: CASNSAGTEQFF.

The J gene is TRBJ1-3, the V gene TRBV4-1; no firm D call. Trimming stripped 4 bases from V and 0 bases from J, with 10 bases between. The CDR3 loop spans 15 amino acids. The V gene's germline CDR1 is MGHRA and CDR2 YSYEKL. The CDR3: CASSPRAYSGNTIYF. For the CDR3, the DNA is TGCGCCAGCAGCCCTCGGGCTTACTCTGGAAACACCATATATTTT.

This chain uses TRBV5-6 with TRBJ2-3, with 9 bases fitting TRBD1. CDR1 is SGHDT and CDR2 is YYEEEE in the germline V gene. The CDR3 has 16 amino acids. After removal of 2 bases from V and 1 base from J, the junction contained 5 bases not matched to a gene. The CDR3 is CASSLGQGRGTDTQYF. The CDR3 nucleotides read TGTGCCAGCAGCTTAGGACAGGGGAGAGGCACAGATACGCAGTATTTT.

This clonotype was seen a few times. The chain employs TRBV10-2 and TRBJ1-1, with D possibly being TRBD1 (6 bases). V gave up 6 bases and J gave up 4 bases, with 9 bases separating them. This CDR3 contains 12 residues. Germline-derived CDR1 and CDR2 are WSHSY and SAAADI. The CDR3 is CASRQGGTEAFF. CDR3 sequence (DNA): TGCGCCAGCAGACAGGGTGGCACTGAAGCTTTCTTT.

This clonotype was recorded a few times. As DNA, the CDR3 is TGCGCCAGCAGCCAAGATCGATCAGGGATGAGCAATCAGCCCCAGCATTTT. Its protein product is CASSQDRSGMSNQPQHF. The chain couples TRBV4-1 to TRBJ1-5; the D gene is possibly TRBD1 (5 bases). The CDR3 is made up of 17 amino acids. The ends were cut back, 0 bases at V and 1 base at J, with 13 bases in the middle. Germline-derived CDR1 and CDR2 are MGHRA and YSYEKL.